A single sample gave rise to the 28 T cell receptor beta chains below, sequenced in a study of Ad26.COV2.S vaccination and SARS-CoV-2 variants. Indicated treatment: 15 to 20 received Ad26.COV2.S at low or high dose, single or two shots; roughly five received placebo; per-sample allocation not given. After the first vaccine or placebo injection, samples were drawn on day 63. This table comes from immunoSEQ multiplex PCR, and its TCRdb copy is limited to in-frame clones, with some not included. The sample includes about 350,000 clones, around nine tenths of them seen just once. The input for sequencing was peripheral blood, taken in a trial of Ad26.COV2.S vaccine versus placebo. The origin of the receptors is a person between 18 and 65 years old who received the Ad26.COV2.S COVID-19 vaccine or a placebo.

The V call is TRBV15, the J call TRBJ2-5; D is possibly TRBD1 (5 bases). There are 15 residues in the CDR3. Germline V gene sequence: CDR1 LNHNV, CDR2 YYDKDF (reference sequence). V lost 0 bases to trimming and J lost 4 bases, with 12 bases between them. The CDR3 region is CATSRDPGRGETQYF. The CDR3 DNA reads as TGTGCCACCAGCAGAGATCCAGGGCGTGGAGAGACCCAGTACTTC.

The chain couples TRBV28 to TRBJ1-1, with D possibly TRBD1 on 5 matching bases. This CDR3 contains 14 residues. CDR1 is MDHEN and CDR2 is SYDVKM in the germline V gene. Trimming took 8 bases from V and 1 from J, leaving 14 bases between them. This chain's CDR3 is CASVLGTQNTEAFF. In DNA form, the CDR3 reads TGTGCCAGCGTCCTTGGGACGCAGAACACTGAAGCTTTCTTT.

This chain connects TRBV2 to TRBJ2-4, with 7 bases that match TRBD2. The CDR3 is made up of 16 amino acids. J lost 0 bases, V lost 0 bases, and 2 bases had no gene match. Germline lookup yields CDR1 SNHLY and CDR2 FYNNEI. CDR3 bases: TGTGCCAGCAGTGAAGCGGGGGGGTCAGCCAAAAACATTCAGTACTTC. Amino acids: CASSEAGGSAKNIQYF. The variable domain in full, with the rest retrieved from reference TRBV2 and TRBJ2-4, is EPEVTQTPSHQVTQMGQEVILRCVPISNHLYFYWYRQILGQKVEFLVSFYNNEISEKSEIFDDQFSVERPDGSNFTLKIRSTKLEDSAMYFCASSEAGGSAKNIQYFGAGTRLSVL.

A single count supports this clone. The CDR3 sequence: CASSIESAGMNTEAFF. CDR3 sequence (DNA): TGTGCCAGTAGTATAGAATCGGCAGGGATGAACACTGAAGCTTTCTTT. The V and J genes are TRBV19 and TRBJ1-1; maybe TRBD1 (5 bases). CDR1 and CDR2 from the germline V gene are LNHDA and SQIVND (reference sequence). The CDR3 length is 16 residues. Deletions cut 0 bases from V and 0 bases from J, with 11 bases between. The variable domain in full, completed from reference TRBV19 and TRBJ1-1, reads DGGITQSPKYLFRKEGQNVTLSCEQNLNHDAMYWYRQDPGQGLRLIYYSQIVNDFQKGDIAEGYSVSREKKESFPLTVTSAQKNPTAFYLCASSIESAGMNTEAFFGQGTRLTVV.

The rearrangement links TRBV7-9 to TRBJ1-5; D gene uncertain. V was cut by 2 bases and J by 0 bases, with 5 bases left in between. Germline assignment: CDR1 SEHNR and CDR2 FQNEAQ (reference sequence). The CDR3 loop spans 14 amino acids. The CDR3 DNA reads TGTGCCAGCAGCTTACAGACTAGCAATCAGCCCCAGCATTTT. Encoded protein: CASSLQTSNQPQHF.

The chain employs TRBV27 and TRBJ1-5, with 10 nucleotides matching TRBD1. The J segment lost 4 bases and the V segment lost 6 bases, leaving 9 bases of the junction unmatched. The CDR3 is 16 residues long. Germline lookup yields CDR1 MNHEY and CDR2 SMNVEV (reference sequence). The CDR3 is CASRPSRDRGNQPQHF. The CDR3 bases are TGTGCCAGCAGGCCATCCCGGGACAGGGGAAATCAGCCCCAGCATTTT.

The CDR3 DNA is TGTGCCAGCAGCCCCGACAGGGAAAATTCACCCCTCCACTTT. Translated: CASSPDRENSPLHF. The chain carries TRBV27 and TRBJ1-6; TRBD1 matches at 7 bases. The CDR3 contains 14 residues. Per the germline V gene, CDR1 is MNHEY and CDR2 is SMNVEV (reference sequence). V gave up 6 bases and J gave up 7 bases; unmatched junction bases: 6.

The CDR3 protein is CASSPGVNSPLHF. The CDR3 region has the DNA TGTGCCAGCTCACCAGGGGTTAATTCACCCCTCCACTTT. V is TRBV18 and J is TRBJ1-6; D is unclear. V was clipped by 2 bases and J by 6 bases, with 5 bases between them. The germline V gene has CDR1 KGHSH and CDR2 LQKENI. This CDR3 is built from 13 residues.

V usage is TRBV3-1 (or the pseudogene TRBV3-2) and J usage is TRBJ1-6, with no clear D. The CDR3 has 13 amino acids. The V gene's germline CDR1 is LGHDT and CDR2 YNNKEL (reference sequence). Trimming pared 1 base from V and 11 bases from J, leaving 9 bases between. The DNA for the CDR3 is TGTGCCAGCAGCCAAGGACGCGCGGCACCCCTCCACTTT. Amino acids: CASSQGRAAPLHF.

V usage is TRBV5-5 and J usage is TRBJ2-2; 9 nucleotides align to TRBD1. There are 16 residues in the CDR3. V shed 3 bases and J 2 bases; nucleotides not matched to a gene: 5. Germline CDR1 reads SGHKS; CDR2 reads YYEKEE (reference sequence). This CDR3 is CASSSQTGGNTGELFF. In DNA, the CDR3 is TGTGCCAGCAGCTCGCAGACAGGGGGTAACACCGGGGAGCTGTTTTTT.

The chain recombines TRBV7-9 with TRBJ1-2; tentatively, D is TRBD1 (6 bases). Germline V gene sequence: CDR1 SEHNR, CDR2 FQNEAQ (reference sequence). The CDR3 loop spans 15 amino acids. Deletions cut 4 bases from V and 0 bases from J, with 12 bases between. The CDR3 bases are TGTGCCAGCAGCTCGTACAGGGAGTCTAACTATGGCTACACCTTC. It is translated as CASSSYRESNYGYTF.

The DNA for the CDR3 is TGTGCCAGCAGCTCAACAGGGTTTTCTGGAAACACCATATATTTT. As protein: CASSSTGFSGNTIYF. The rearrangement joins TRBV9 to TRBJ1-3; tentative D call: TRBD1 (6 bases). The CDR3 contains 15 residues. Trimming stripped 4 bases from V and 1 base from J, with 12 bases between. Germline assignment: CDR1 SGDLS and CDR2 YYNGEE.

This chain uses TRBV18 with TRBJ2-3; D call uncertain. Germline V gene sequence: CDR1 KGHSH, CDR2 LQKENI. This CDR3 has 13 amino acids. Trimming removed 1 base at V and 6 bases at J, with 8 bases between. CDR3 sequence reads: CASSPQELDTQYF. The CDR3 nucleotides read TGTGCCAGCTCACCACAGGAGTTGGATACGCAGTATTTT. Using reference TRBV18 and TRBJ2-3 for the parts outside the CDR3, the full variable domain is NAGVMQNPRHLVRRRGQEARLRCSPMKGHSHVYWYRQLPEEGLKFMVYLQKENIIDESGMPKERFSAEFPKEGPSILRIQQVVRGDSAAYFCASSPQELDTQYFGPGTRLTVL.

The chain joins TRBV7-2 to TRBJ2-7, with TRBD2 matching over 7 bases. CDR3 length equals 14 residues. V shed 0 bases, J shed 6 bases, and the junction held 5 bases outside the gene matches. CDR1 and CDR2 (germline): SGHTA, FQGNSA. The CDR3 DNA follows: TGTGCCAGCAGCTTAGCGGGAGGGCCGGTCGAGCAGTACTTC. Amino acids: CASSLAGGPVEQYF.

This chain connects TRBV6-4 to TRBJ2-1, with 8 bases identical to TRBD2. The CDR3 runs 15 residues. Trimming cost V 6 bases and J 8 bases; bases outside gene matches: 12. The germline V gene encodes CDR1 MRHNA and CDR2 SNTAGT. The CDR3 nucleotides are TGTGCCAGCAGCGACCCGGGACTAGGGCTCGATGAGCAGTTCTTC. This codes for CASSDPGLGLDEQFF.

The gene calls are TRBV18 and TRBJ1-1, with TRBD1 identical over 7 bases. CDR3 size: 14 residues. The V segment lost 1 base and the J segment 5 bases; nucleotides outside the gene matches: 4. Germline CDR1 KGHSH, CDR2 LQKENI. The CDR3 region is CASSPQDRETEAFF. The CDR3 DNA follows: TGTGCCAGCTCACCACAAGACAGGGAAACTGAAGCTTTCTTT.

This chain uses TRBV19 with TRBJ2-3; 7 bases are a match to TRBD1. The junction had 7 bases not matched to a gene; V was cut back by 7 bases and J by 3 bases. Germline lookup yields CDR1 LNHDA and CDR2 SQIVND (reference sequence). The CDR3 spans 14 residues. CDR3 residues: CASTIDRDTDTQYF. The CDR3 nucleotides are TGTGCCAGTACCATAGACAGGGATACAGATACGCAGTATTTT. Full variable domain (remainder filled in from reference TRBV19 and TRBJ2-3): DGGITQSPKYLFRKEGQNVTLSCEQNLNHDAMYWYRQDPGQGLRLIYYSQIVNDFQKGDIAEGYSVSREKKESFPLTVTSAQKNPTAFYLCASTIDRDTDTQYFGPGTRLTVL.

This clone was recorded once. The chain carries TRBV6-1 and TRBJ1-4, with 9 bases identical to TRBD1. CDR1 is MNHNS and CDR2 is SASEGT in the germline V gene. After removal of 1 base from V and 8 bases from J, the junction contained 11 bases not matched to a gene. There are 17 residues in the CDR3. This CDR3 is CASSEVDIDRGGEKLFF. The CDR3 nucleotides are TGTGCCAGCAGTGAAGTTGATATCGACAGGGGGGGAGAAAAACTGTTTTTT.

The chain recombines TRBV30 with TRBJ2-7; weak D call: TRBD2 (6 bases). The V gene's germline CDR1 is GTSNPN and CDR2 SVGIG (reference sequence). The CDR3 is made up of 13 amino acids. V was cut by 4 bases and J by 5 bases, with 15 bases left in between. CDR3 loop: CAWNRDFGNEQYF. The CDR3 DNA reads TGTGCCTGGAACCGGGACTTTGGAAACGAGCAGTACTTC.

In DNA, the CDR3 is TGTGCCAGCAGCTCGTCTAACGGGGGCCTCGGTGAAGCTTTCTTT. This gives the protein CASSSSNGGLGEAFF. The chain joins TRBV5-5 to TRBJ1-1; tentatively, D is TRBD1 (6 bases). V was pared by 3 bases and J by 7 bases, with 19 bases between. Per the germline V gene, CDR1 is SGHKS and CDR2 is YYEKEE (reference sequence). The CDR3 extends over 15 amino acids.

This CDR3 reads CASSRTGTEGPEQFF. CDR3 DNA: TGTGCCAGCAGCCGCACCGGGACCGAAGGCCCTGAGCAGTTCTTC. The genes are TRBV4-2 and TRBJ2-1; D may correspond to TRBD1 or TRBD2 (5 bases each). Germline CDR1 reads LGHNA; CDR2 reads YNFKEQ. Trimming took off 4 bases at V and 9 bases at J, with 19 bases between the two ends. The CDR3 loop spans 15 amino acids.

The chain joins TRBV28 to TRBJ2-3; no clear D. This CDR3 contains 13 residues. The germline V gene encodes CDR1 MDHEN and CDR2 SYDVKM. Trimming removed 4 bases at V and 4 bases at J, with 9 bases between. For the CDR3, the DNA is TGTGCCAGCAGTTCCCCCACCCCAGATACGCAGTATTTT. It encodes CASSSPTPDTQYF. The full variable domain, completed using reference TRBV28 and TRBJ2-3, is DVKVTQSSRYLVKRTGEKVFLECVQDMDHENMFWYRQDPGLGLRLIYFSYDVKMKEKGDIPEGYSVSREKKERFSLILESASTNQTSMYLCASSSPTPDTQYFGPGTRLTVL.

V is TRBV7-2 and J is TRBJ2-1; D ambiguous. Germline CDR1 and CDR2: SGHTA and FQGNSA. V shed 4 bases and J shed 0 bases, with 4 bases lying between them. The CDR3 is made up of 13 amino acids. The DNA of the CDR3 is TGTGCCAGCAGCTCCGCCTCCTACAATGAGCAGTTCTTC. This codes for CASSSASYNEQFF.

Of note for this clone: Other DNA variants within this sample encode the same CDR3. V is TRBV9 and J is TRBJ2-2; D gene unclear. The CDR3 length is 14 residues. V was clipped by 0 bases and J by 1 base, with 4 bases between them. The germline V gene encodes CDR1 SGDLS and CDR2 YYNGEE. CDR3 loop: CASSVEGNTGELFF. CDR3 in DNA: TGTGCCAGCAGCGTAGAAGGGAACACCGGGGAGCTGTTTTTT.

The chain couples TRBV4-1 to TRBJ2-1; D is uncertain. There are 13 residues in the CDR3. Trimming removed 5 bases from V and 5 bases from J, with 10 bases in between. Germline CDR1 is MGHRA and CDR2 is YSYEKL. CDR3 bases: TGCGCCAGCAGCTACCTTGGAGACAATGAGCAGTTCTTC. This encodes CASSYLGDNEQFF.

CDR3 nucleotide sequence: TGTGCCAGCAGTTACTCTCACAGCCGGAATCAGCCCCAGCATTTT. This codes for CASSYSHSRNQPQHF. The gene calls are TRBV6-5 and TRBJ1-5; no clear D. V was shortened by 0 bases and J by 4 bases, with 10 bases between the two germline ends. The CDR3 length is 15 residues. The germline gives CDR1 MNHEY, CDR2 SVGAGI.

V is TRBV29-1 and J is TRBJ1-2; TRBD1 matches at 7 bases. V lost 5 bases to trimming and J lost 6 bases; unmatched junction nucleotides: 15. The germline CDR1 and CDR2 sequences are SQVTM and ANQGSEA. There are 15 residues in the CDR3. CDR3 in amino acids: CSVIRPDRPGHGYTF. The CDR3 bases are TGCAGCGTTATACGACCGGACAGGCCAGGGCATGGCTACACCTTC.

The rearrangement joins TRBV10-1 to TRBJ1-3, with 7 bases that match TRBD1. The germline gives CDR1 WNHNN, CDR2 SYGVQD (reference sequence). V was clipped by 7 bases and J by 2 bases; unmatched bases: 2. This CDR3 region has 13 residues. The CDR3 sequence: CASKDRAGNTIYF. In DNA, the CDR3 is TGCGCCAGCAAAGACAGGGCTGGAAACACCATATATTTT.